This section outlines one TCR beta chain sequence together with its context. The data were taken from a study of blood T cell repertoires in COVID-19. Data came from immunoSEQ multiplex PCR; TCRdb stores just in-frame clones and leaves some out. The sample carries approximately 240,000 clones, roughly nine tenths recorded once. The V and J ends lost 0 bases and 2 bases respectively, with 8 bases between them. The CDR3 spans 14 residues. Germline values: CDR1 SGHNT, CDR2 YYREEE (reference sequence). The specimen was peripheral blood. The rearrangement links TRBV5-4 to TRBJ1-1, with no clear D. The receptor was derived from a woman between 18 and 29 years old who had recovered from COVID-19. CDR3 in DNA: TGTGCCAGCAGCTTGGGGCGGGAAAACACTGAAGCTTTCTTT. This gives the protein CASSLGRENTEAFF.